The 23 T cell receptor beta chains below all came from one sample that was sequenced in a study of T cells in Graves' hyperthyroidism and ophthalmopathy. Authors of the study amplified TCR beta CDR3 regions from RNA transcripts. An initial round of RT-PCR targeting the TCR CDR3 relied on the HTBI primer set. MiXCR, applied by TCRdb to the multiplex PCR reads, yields one record per CDR3 protein. The table records under 300,000 distinct CDR3 sequences, less than 30% of them present only once. Sequenced input: blood. These receptors came from a man aged 35-49 years with Graves' hyperthyroidism that later progressed to Graves' ophthalmopathy.

This clonotype was observed many times. The rearrangement links TRBV12-3 or TRBV12-4 to TRBJ1-6; D ambiguous. The CDR3 extends over 14 amino acids. Trimming cost V 3 bases and J 4 bases, with 7 bases left between them. As DNA, the CDR3 is TGTGCCAGCAGTTTGGAGGAATATAATTCACCCCTCCACTTT. Amino acid sequence: CASSLEEYNSPLHF.

This clonotype showed up just a few times. The chain recombines TRBV6-2 or TRBV6-3 with TRBJ1-5; possibly TRBD1 for D (5 bases). The CDR3 length is 15 residues. V lost 2 bases and J lost 7, with 15 bases in between. Germline loops: CDR1 MNHEY, CDR2 SVGEGT. The CDR3 here is CASSYASWGSQPQHF. CDR3 sequence (DNA): TGTGCCAGCAGTTACGCGTCTTGGGGGAGCCAGCCCCAGCATTTT.

This clonotype was seen at least ten times. The chain combines TRBV20-1 with TRBJ2-7; 10 positions match TRBD2. CDR1 and CDR2 from the germline V gene are DFQATT and SNEGSKA (reference sequence). J lost 2 bases, V lost 0 bases, and 4 bases had no gene match. The CDR3 extends over 15 amino acids. Written as DNA, the CDR3 is TGCAGTGCTAGAGATCCACTAGCGGGAACCTACGAGCAGTACTTC. This encodes CSARDPLAGTYEQYF.

This clonotype was recorded many times. J is TRBJ2-2 and V is TRBV20-1; D is perhaps TRBD1 (6 bases). The CDR3 length is 17 residues. V was pared by 0 bases and J by 2 bases, with 16 bases between. Germline-derived CDR1 and CDR2 are DFQATT and SNEGSKA (reference sequence). The CDR3 DNA is TGCAGTGCTAGAGAAATGACCAGACAGGCCAACACCGGGGAGCTGTTTTTT. It is translated as CSAREMTRQANTGELFF.

J is TRBJ2-7 and V is TRBV7-9; weak D call: TRBD2 (6 bases). Germline V gene sequence: CDR1 SEHNR, CDR2 FQNEAQ (reference sequence). The CDR3 runs 13 residues. The V end was cut by 7 bases, the J end by 7 bases, with 17 bases between. CDR3 residues: CASTALGAGEQYF. For the CDR3, the DNA is TGTGCCAGCACCGCCCTAGGAGCGGGTGAGCAGTACTTC.

Only a few counts were recorded for this clonotype. The rearrangement joins TRBV30 to TRBJ2-1, with D perhaps matching TRBD1 (6 bases). The CDR3 runs to 13 residues. The V and J ends lost 1 base and 6 bases respectively, with 10 bases between them. CDR1 and CDR2 from the germline V gene are GTSNPN and SVGIG (reference sequence). CDR3 protein: CAWSANRANEQFF. The CDR3 DNA follows: TGTGCCTGGAGTGCCAACAGGGCCAATGAGCAGTTCTTC.

The genes are TRBV28 and TRBJ2-7; no definite D call. The CDR3 runs to 14 residues. V lost 5 bases to trimming and J lost 7 bases, with 18 bases between them. Germline V gene sequence: CDR1 MDHEN, CDR2 SYDVKM. The CDR3 region has the DNA TGTGCCAGCAGTCCCCCCCCAGATTTGGAAGAGCAGTACTTC. Its protein is CASSPPPDLEEQYF.

This clonotype has a count of ten or more. The chain has TRBV18 and TRBJ2-4, with D unclear. The V end was cut by 5 bases, the J end by 0 bases, with 14 bases between. Germline-derived CDR1 and CDR2 are KGHSH and LQKENI. This CDR3 spans 16 amino acids. The CDR3 here is CASSSEDNRAKNIQYF. The CDR3 coding sequence is TGTGCCAGCTCATCGGAAGACAATCGAGCCAAAAACATTCAGTACTTC.

This clonotype was observed at least ten times. The chain couples TRBV29-1 to TRBJ1-5; TRBD1 agrees at 11 bases. This CDR3 is 15 amino acids long. Trimming at V came to 7 bases and at J to 6 bases, leaving 11 bases not matched to a gene. Per the germline V gene, CDR1 is SQVTM and CDR2 is ANQGSEA. The CDR3 loop is CSASSGTGGSQPQHF. The CDR3 nucleotides read TGCAGCGCTTCCAGCGGGACAGGGGGAAGTCAGCCCCAGCATTTT.

This clonotype was seen at least ten times. The chain has TRBV18 and TRBJ1-1, with 7 bases fitting TRBD1. The CDR3 runs 14 residues. V lost 3 bases and J lost 4; bases outside the gene matches: 5. CDR1 and CDR2 from the germline V gene are KGHSH and LQKENI. The CDR3 bases are TGTGCCAGCTCACCCAACAGGGGAGGCACTGAAGCTTTCTTT. This gives the protein CASSPNRGGTEAFF.

The table lists this clonotype with many counts. The chain couples TRBV12-3 or TRBV12-4 to TRBJ2-5; D possibly corresponds to TRBD2 (5 bases). This CDR3 is built from 14 residues. The V gene lost 2 bases and the J gene lost 4 bases, with 11 bases spanning the gap. The CDR3 region has the DNA TGTGCCAGCAGTTTAACACGGGGTGGAGAGACCCAGTACTTC. Its protein is CASSLTRGGETQYF.

The chain has TRBV12-3 or TRBV12-4 and TRBJ1-4, with D hard to call. Trimming left V 6 bases short and J 0 bases short, with 11 bases between. The CDR3 runs 15 residues. The CDR3 reads CASRNTRPTNEKLFF. DNA for the CDR3: TGTGCCAGCAGAAATACAAGACCAACTAATGAAAAACTGTTTTTT.

The rearrangement joins TRBV6-1 to TRBJ1-5, with 8 positions matching TRBD1. This CDR3 region has 15 residues. The J segment lost 2 bases and the V segment lost 7 bases, leaving 7 bases of the junction unmatched. Germline V CDR1 and CDR2: MNHNS, SASEGT. CDR3 DNA: TGTGCCAGCACGCGGACAGGGTATGGCAATCAGCCCCAGCATTTT. Translated: CASTRTGYGNQPQHF.

The genes are TRBV6-5 and TRBJ2-7; 11 bases agree with TRBD1. The CDR3 covers 15 residues. Losses at the gene ends were 2 bases for V and 5 bases for J; bases not matched to a gene: 5. CDR1 and CDR2 (germline): MNHEY, SVGAGI. This chain's CDR3 is CASSYVGQGVHEQYF. CDR3 DNA: TGTGCCAGCAGTTACGTGGGACAGGGGGTCCACGAGCAGTACTTC.

This clonotype was counted ten times or more. The V call is TRBV6-2 or TRBV6-3, the J call TRBJ2-2; maybe TRBD2 (6 bases). The CDR3 runs to 16 residues. V lost 6 bases, J lost 1 base, and 15 bases lay in between. Per the germline V gene, CDR1 is MNHEY and CDR2 is SVGEGT. In DNA form, the CDR3 reads TGTGCCAGCAGGCGGGGACTGAGAGGGAACACCGGGGAGCTGTTTTTT. Translating it yields CASRRGLRGNTGELFF.

This clonotype appeared many times. The chain joins TRBV28 to TRBJ2-4, with 16 bases lining up with TRBD2. This CDR3 is 19 amino acids long. V shed 5 bases and J 2 bases; nucleotides not matched to a gene: 9. Looked up from germline, CDR1 is MDHEN and CDR2 is SYDVKM. CDR3 residues: CASSKPGLAGGPTKNIQYF. CDR3 sequence (DNA): TGTGCCAGCAGTAAGCCGGGACTAGCGGGAGGGCCGACCAAAAACATTCAGTACTTC.

This clonotype was observed at least ten times. The chain joins TRBV11-2 to TRBJ2-5; D perhaps matches TRBD1 (5 bases). Germline CDR1 is SGHAT and CDR2 is FQNNGV. With 0 bases removed from V and 5 bases from J, the gap between germline ends came to 10 bases. The CDR3 sequence is 14 residues long. The CDR3, as DNA: TGTGCCAGCAGCTTAGAGGCAGGGATTGAGACCCAGTACTTC. Encoded protein: CASSLEAGIETQYF. Combining the CDR3 with reference TRBV11-2 and TRBJ2-5 gives the whole variable domain EAGVAQSPRYKIIEKRQSVAFWCNPISGHATLYWYQQILGQGPKLLIQFQNNGVVDDSQLPKDRFSAERLKGVDSTLKIQPAKLEDSAVYLCASSLEAGIETQYFGPGTRLLVL.

The V call is TRBV30, the J call TRBJ2-6; 16 bases line up with TRBD2. The CDR3 totals 19 residues. Trimming cost V 3 bases and J 3 bases; bases outside gene matches: 8. Germline assignment: CDR1 GTSNPN and CDR2 SVGIG (reference sequence). CDR3 sequence reads: CAWRKGTSGRAYGANVLTF. CDR3 nucleotide sequence: TGTGCCTGGAGAAAAGGGACTAGCGGGAGGGCCTATGGGGCCAACGTCCTGACTTTC.

This clonotype was seen repeatedly, ten times or more. The V call is TRBV4-2, the J call TRBJ2-7; TRBD2 matches 7 bases. The length of the CDR3 is 18 residues. Germline V CDR1 and CDR2: LGHNA, YNFKEQ. With V trimmed by 4 bases and J by 0 bases, 15 bases remained unmatched. Written as DNA, the CDR3 is TGTGCCAGCAGCCCCCCGAGCGGGACTGGGTATAGCTCCTACGAGCAGTACTTC. Translating it yields CASSPPSGTGYSSYEQYF.

The chain has TRBV12-3 or TRBV12-4 and TRBJ2-7; 10 nucleotides match TRBD2. This CDR3 is 16 amino acids long. V lost 1 base to trimming and J lost 4 bases; unmatched junction nucleotides: 7. The CDR3 coding sequence is TGTGCCAGCAGTTTAGGGCTAGCGGGAGAAGGTTACGAGCAGTACTTC. Amino acids: CASSLGLAGEGYEQYF.

This clonotype was detected ten times or more. V and J are TRBV6-4 and TRBJ2-5, with a tentative D call TRBD1 (6 bases). CDR3 length: 15 residues. Germline V gives CDR1 MRHNA, CDR2 SNTAGT. Trimming stripped 4 bases from V and 4 bases from J, with 16 bases between. CDR3 nucleotides: TGTGCCAGCAGTGCGGGACATTTGAAGGGAGAGACCCAGTACTTC. Protein: CASSAGHLKGETQYF.

The table lists this clonotype with many counts. The chain combines TRBV11-3 with TRBJ2-7, with a tentative D call TRBD2 (5 bases). CDR3 length equals 14 residues. CDR1 and CDR2 from the germline V gene are SGHNT and YENEEA. With 1 base removed from V and 2 bases from J, the gap between germline ends came to 9 bases. The CDR3 reads CASSLVTTTYEQYF. The CDR3 nucleotides read TGTGCCAGCAGCTTAGTGACTACTACCTACGAGCAGTACTTC.

This clonotype was counted ten times or more. This sequence joins TRBV28 and TRBJ1-2; D might be TRBD1 (6 bases). Germline V gives CDR1 MDHEN, CDR2 SYDVKM. The V and J ends lost 3 bases and 7 bases respectively, with 18 bases between them. The CDR3 has 15 residues. DNA for the CDR3: TGTGCCAGCAGTTTTAGACCTGCACAGGGTTTTGGCTACACCTTC. Encoded protein: CASSFRPAQGFGYTF.